This T cell receptor (beta chain) originates from a study of vaccination and CD4 T cells after COVID-19. Overall study context: Convalescent patients gave post-COVID blood a median about 91 days post-diagnosis, range 35 to 161. Control cultures received a CEFX pool, an HIV-1 Nef pool, or no peptide.

To note about this clonotype: Its antigen is not known.

The CDR3 totals 13 residues. V was pared by 6 bases and J by 5 bases, with 16 bases between. Germline V gene data show CDR1 as DFQATT and CDR2 as SNEGSKA (reference sequence). Treatment meaning: roughly 11-day PBMC culture with coronavirus spike peptide pools or control peptides (ViraFEST assay). Once peptide pools had expanded antigen-specific T cells, ViraFEST sequenced TCRs. Each well held 2 million to 2.5 million PBMCs in IL-2 (around 10 IU/ml) medium with around 9.4 ug/ml peptide pools. Sequence data for DNA of cultured CD4+ T cells were generated by the Oncomine TCR Beta short-read assay. Using its own MiXCR run on the PCR reads, TCRdb lists one record per CDR3 protein. The repertoire holds 10,000 to 15,000 distinct CDR3 sequences, with about 56% as singletons.

This sequence was found in a human donor who had recovered from COVID-19. The V and J genes are TRBV20-1 and TRBJ1-1; D unclear. The sequencing input was CD4+ T cells from blood, cultured in vitro. CDR3 residues: CSASTNQRTEAFF. The DNA of the CDR3 is TGCAGTGCGAGCACCAACCAGCGGACTGAAGCTTTCTTT.